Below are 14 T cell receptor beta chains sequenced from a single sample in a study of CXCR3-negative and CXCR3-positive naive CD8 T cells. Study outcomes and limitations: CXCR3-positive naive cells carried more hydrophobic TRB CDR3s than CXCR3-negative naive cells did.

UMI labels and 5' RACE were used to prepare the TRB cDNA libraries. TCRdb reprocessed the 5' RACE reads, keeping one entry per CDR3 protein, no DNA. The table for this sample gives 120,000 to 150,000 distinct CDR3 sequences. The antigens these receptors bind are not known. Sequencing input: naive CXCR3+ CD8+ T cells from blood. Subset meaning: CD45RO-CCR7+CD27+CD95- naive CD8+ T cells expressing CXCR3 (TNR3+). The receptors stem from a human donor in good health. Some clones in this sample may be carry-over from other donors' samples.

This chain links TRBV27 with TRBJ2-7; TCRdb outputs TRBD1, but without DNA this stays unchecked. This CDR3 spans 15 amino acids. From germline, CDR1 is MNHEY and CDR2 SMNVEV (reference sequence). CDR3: CASSLSGQGFGEQYF.

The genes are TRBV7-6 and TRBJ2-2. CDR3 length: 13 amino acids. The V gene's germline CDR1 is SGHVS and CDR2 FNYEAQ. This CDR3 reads CASSLAQGGELFF.

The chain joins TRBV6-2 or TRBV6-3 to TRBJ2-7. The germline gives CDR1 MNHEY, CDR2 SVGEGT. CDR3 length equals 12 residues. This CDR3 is CASSYLTYEQYF.

The CDR3 reads CASSPRGLLERGLDEQFF. The gene calls are TRBV7-2 and TRBJ2-1; TCRdb outputs TRBD2, but without DNA this stays unchecked. Germline V gene lookup returns CDR1 SGHTA and CDR2 FQGNSA. CDR3 length: 18 residues.

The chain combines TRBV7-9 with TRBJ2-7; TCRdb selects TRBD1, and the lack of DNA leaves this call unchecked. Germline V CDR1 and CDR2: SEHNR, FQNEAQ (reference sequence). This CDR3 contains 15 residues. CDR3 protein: CASSSRDRGEYEQYF.

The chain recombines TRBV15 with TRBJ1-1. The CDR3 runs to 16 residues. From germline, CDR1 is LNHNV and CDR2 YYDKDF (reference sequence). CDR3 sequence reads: CATSRELGERNTEAFF.

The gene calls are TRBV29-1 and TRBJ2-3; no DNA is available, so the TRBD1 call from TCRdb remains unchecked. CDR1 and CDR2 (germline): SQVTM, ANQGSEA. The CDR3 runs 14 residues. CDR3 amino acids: CSGRTGETTDTQYF.

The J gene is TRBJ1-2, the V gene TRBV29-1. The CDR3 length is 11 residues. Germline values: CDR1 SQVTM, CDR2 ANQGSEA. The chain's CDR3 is CSVEEAYGYTF.

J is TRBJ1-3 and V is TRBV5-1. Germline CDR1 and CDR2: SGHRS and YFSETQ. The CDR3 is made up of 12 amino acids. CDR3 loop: CASSGGGNTIYF.

The CDR3 region is CSAIHRGRNSHNEQFF. The gene calls are TRBV20-1 and TRBJ2-1; TCRdb calls TRBD1, which cannot be checked without DNA. The CDR3 contains 16 residues. The V gene's germline CDR1 is DFQATT and CDR2 SNEGSKA (reference sequence).

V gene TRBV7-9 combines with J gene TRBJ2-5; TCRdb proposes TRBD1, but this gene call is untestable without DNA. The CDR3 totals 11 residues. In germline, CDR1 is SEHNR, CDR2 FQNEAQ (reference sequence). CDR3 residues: CASGQGWTQYF.

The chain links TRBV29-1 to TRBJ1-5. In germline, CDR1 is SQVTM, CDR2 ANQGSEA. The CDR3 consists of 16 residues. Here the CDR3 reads CSAVMVGSPGNQPQHF.

The CDR3 loop is CASSQGSPGYTF. This chain joins TRBV6-1 and TRBJ1-2. Germline CDR1 reads MNHNS; CDR2 reads SASEGT. The CDR3 covers 12 residues.

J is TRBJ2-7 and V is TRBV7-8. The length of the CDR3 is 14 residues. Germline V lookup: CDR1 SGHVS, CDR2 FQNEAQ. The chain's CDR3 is CASSSPGLPYEQYF.